The sequence of this T cell receptor (beta chain) was determined in a study of shared clonotypes between healthy human individuals. Whole-study context: CD4 naive and CD4 memory each took three plates per donor, while CD8 naive took two and CD8 memory one.

The V gene's germline CDR1 is SGHTS and CDR2 YDEGEE. V lost 0 bases, J lost 2 bases, and 11 bases lay in between. The CDR3 consists of 15 residues. The protocol was immunoSEQ multiplex PCR, while the TCRdb copy is restricted to in-frame clones and leaves out a portion. The sample holds around 1 million clones, 76% seen once. Remarks on this clone: The antigen is unknown.

Whole-study results and caveats: Since donors were few, the genetic and exposure-history diversity represented was limited.

The J gene is TRBJ2-5, the V gene TRBV5-8; possible D gene TRBD2, 5 bases. The sample was memory CD4+ T cells sorted from blood. Indicated subset: CD45RA-negative fraction. The sequence was obtained from a man aged 18 to 30 in good health. CDR3 sequence reads: CASSLEGAAQETQYF. The DNA of the CDR3 is TGTGCCAGCAGCTTGGAAGGAGCGGCTCAAGAGACCCAGTACTTC.